These 15 T cell receptor beta chains were sequenced from one sample in a study of blood T cell repertoires in COVID-19. Sequenced by immunoSEQ multiplex PCR; TCRdb stores in-frame clones only, minus some. The profile shows approximately 280,000 clones, roughly 90% of them singletons. The material sequenced was peripheral blood. The receptor source for this set is a man aged 35 to 55 with acute or convalescent COVID-19.

V gene TRBV5-6 combines with J gene TRBJ1-3, with TRBD1 matching over 9 bases. Looked up from germline, CDR1 is SGHDT and CDR2 is YYEEEE. V was pared by 3 bases and J by 0 bases, with 13 bases of the junction left unmatched. CDR3 length: 19 residues. Here the CDR3 reads CASSWIPGQGSYSGNTIYF. CDR3 sequence (DNA): TGTGCCAGCAGCTGGATACCGGGACAGGGCTCTTACTCTGGAAACACCATATATTTT. The full variable domain, rest sourced from reference TRBV5-6 and TRBJ1-3, is DAGVTQSPTHLIKTRGQQVTLRCSPKSGHDTVSWYQQALGQGPQFIFQYYEEEERQRGNFPDRFSGHQFPNYSSELNVNALLLGDSALYLCASSWIPGQGSYSGNTIYFGEGSWLTVV.

The chain combines TRBV7-9 with TRBJ2-2; 8 nucleotides match TRBD2. This CDR3 is built from 18 residues. Losses at the gene ends were 10 bases for V and 8 bases for J; bases not matched to a gene: 24. Germline V CDR1 and CDR2: SEHNR, FQNEAQ (reference sequence). CDR3 residues: CATSHGTSVSASMGELFF. As DNA, the CDR3 is TGTGCCACCTCTCACGGGACTAGTGTATCAGCCAGTATGGGGGAGCTGTTTTTT.

J is TRBJ2-1 and V is TRBV29-1; unclear D gene. Germline CDR1 SQVTM, CDR2 ANQGSEA. Trimming removed 2 bases from V and 8 bases from J, with 7 bases in between. CDR3 length: 11 residues. CDR3 in DNA: TGCAGCGTTGAACGCGGAGATGAGCAGTTCTTC. Translation gives CSVERGDEQFF.

The V call is TRBV14, the J call TRBJ1-4, with D possibly TRBD1 on 5 matching bases. V was pared by 0 bases and J by 0 bases, with 14 bases between. The CDR3 loop spans 18 amino acids. Per the germline V gene, CDR1 is SGHDN and CDR2 is FVKESK. CDR3: CASSQDRWGPATNEKLFF. DNA of the CDR3: TGTGCCAGCAGCCAAGATCGGTGGGGCCCTGCAACTAATGAAAAACTGTTTTTT.

Comment on this clone: This CDR3 is also generated by other DNA sequences in the sample. The rearrangement links TRBV5-4 to TRBJ1-1; D is uncertain. V was pared by 0 bases and J by 1 base, with 4 bases between. CDR1 and CDR2 from the germline V gene are SGHNT and YYREEE (reference sequence). The CDR3 contains 13 residues. The chain's CDR3 is CASSLDRNTEAFF. Here the CDR3 DNA reads TGTGCCAGCAGCTTGGATAGGAACACTGAAGCTTTCTTT. Combining the CDR3 with reference TRBV5-4 and TRBJ1-1 gives the whole variable domain ETGVTQSPTHLIKTRGQQVTLRCSSQSGHNTVSWYQQALGQGPQFIFQYYREEENGRGNFPPRFSGLQFPNYSSELNVNALELDDSALYLCASSLDRNTEAFFGQGTRLTVV.

This clone was seen only once. V gene TRBV3-1 (or the pseudogene TRBV3-2) combines with J gene TRBJ2-5, with D perhaps matching TRBD1 (6 bases). The CDR3 length is 11 residues. V was shortened by 3 bases and J by 11 bases, with 10 bases between the two germline ends. The V gene's germline CDR1 is LGHDT and CDR2 YNNKEL (reference sequence). The CDR3 region has the DNA TGTGCCAGCAGCCATGGCACAGGGCAGTACTTC. It codes for CASSHGTGQYF.

This clone was seen only once. The chain couples TRBV11-1 to TRBJ2-7; TRBD1 agrees at 10 bases. Germline assignment: CDR1 SGHAT and CDR2 FQDESV (reference sequence). The junction had 6 bases not matched to a gene; V was cut back by 4 bases and J by 6 bases. The CDR3 runs to 14 residues. The CDR3 loop reads CASSSGTGEGEQYF. DNA of the CDR3: TGTGCCAGCAGCTCCGGGACAGGGGAAGGCGAGCAGTACTTC.

This clone was counted between two and nine times. The chain carries TRBV19 and TRBJ1-1, with 8 bases lining up with TRBD1. V was clipped by 2 bases and J by 1 base; unmatched bases: 9. This CDR3 spans 17 amino acids. Looked up from germline, CDR1 is LNHDA and CDR2 is SQIVND (reference sequence). CDR3 in DNA: TGTGCCAGTAGTATAATGGGAGCAGGGGGCCAGAACACTGAAGCTTTCTTT. Its translation is CASSIMGAGGQNTEAFF.

The chain employs TRBV29-1 and TRBJ2-2; D may be TRBD2 (7 bases). The CDR3 is made up of 15 amino acids. CDR1 and CDR2 (germline): SQVTM, ANQGSEA. Trimming cost V 3 bases and J 6 bases, with 17 bases left between them. The CDR3 DNA reads TGCAGCGTTGACGGGGGCGGGGGCTCCCCCGGGGAGCTGTTTTTT. Its protein is CSVDGGGGSPGELFF.

The genes are TRBV7-9 and TRBJ1-1; D gene unclear. CDR3 size: 14 residues. Trimming pared 0 bases from V and 2 bases from J, leaving 7 bases between. In germline, CDR1 is SEHNR, CDR2 FQNEAQ (reference sequence). CDR3 sequence (DNA): TGTGCCAGCAGCTTAGCGCTGGCCAACACTGAAGCTTTCTTT. Protein product: CASSLALANTEAFF.

This clone occurred a few times. The chain joins TRBV5-4 to TRBJ2-2, with D tentatively TRBD2 (5 bases). Germline CDR1 is SGHNT and CDR2 is YYREEE (reference sequence). The CDR3 extends over 16 amino acids. Trimming cost V 4 bases and J 5 bases, with 18 bases left between them. CDR3 region: CASSIGLSRGTGELFF. The CDR3, as DNA: TGTGCCAGCAGCATAGGACTTTCTAGAGGTACCGGGGAGCTGTTTTTT.

This clone is a singleton in its sample. The same CDR3 also results from other DNA sequences found in this sample. CDR3 in amino acids: CASSLARGGDTGELFF. The CDR3 nucleotides are TGCGCCAGCAGCTTGGCCCGAGGGGGGGACACCGGGGAGCTGTTTTTT. The chain links TRBV5-1 to TRBJ2-2; a possible D gene is TRBD2 (7 bases). V lost 0 bases, J lost 3 bases, and 12 bases lay in between. The length of the CDR3 is 16 residues. Per the germline V gene, CDR1 is SGHRS and CDR2 is YFSETQ. The full variable domain, rest sourced from reference TRBV5-1 and TRBJ2-2, is KAGVTQTPRYLIKTRGQQVTLSCSPISGHRSVSWYQQTPGQGLQFLFEYFSETQRNKGNFPGRFSGRQFSNSRSEMNVSTLELGDSALYLCASSLARGGDTGELFFGEGSRLTVL.

This chain connects TRBV11-2 to TRBJ2-7; 7 bases fit TRBD1. V dropped 3 bases and J dropped 2; count of bases not matched to a gene: 4. Germline values: CDR1 SGHAT, CDR2 FQNNGV. CDR3 length equals 14 residues. In DNA form, the CDR3 reads TGTGCCAGCAGCTTCATCGACAGGGCCTACGAGCAGTACTTC. Protein sequence: CASSFIDRAYEQYF.

CDR3 protein: CASSSGTRPGELFF. In nucleotides, the CDR3 is TGTGCCAGCAGCTCCGGGACTAGACCCGGGGAGCTGTTTTTT. V gene TRBV5-4 combines with J gene TRBJ2-2; 8 positions match TRBD2. The CDR3 covers 14 residues. Germline loops: CDR1 SGHNT, CDR2 YYREEE (reference sequence). After removal of 3 bases from V and 6 bases from J, the junction contained 4 bases not matched to a gene.

The chain carries TRBV11-2 and TRBJ1-5, with 8 nucleotides matching TRBD1. The V gene end was trimmed by 5 bases and the J gene end by 7 bases; junction bases not matched to a gene: 4. Germline CDR1 reads SGHAT; CDR2 reads FQNNGV. The CDR3 covers 13 residues. The CDR3 DNA reads as TGTGCCAGCAGCAACGACAGGGGCCAGCCCCAGCATTTT. It codes for CASSNDRGQPQHF.